This T cell receptor (beta chain) originates from a study of CD8+ T cells in alopecia areata. The treatment denotes: oral pan-JAK inhibitor, 5-10 mg twice daily. As the sequencing template, cDNA was produced by extracting RNA and reverse transcribing it. The assay was immunoSEQ multiplex PCR, and TCRdb's table has in-frame clones only and misses some. Counted here are 150,000 to 200,000 clones, under 80% occurring once; the ten biggest clones make up approximately 1.3%. Germline loops: CDR1 SQVTM, CDR2 ANQGSEA. The CDR3 runs to 14 residues. V was pared by 4 bases and J by 5 bases, with 5 bases of the junction left unmatched.

Sample: CD4+ T cells sorted from blood, taken between weeks 49 and 50, from a patient treated with tofacitinib. The chain uses TRBV29-1 and TRBJ2-1, with 10 bases lining up with TRBD2. This TCR came from a human donor with alopecia areata. The CDR3 DNA sequence: TGCAGCGTTGTTGGACTAGCGGAAAACAATGAGCAGTTCTTC. It yields the protein CSVVGLAENNEQFF.